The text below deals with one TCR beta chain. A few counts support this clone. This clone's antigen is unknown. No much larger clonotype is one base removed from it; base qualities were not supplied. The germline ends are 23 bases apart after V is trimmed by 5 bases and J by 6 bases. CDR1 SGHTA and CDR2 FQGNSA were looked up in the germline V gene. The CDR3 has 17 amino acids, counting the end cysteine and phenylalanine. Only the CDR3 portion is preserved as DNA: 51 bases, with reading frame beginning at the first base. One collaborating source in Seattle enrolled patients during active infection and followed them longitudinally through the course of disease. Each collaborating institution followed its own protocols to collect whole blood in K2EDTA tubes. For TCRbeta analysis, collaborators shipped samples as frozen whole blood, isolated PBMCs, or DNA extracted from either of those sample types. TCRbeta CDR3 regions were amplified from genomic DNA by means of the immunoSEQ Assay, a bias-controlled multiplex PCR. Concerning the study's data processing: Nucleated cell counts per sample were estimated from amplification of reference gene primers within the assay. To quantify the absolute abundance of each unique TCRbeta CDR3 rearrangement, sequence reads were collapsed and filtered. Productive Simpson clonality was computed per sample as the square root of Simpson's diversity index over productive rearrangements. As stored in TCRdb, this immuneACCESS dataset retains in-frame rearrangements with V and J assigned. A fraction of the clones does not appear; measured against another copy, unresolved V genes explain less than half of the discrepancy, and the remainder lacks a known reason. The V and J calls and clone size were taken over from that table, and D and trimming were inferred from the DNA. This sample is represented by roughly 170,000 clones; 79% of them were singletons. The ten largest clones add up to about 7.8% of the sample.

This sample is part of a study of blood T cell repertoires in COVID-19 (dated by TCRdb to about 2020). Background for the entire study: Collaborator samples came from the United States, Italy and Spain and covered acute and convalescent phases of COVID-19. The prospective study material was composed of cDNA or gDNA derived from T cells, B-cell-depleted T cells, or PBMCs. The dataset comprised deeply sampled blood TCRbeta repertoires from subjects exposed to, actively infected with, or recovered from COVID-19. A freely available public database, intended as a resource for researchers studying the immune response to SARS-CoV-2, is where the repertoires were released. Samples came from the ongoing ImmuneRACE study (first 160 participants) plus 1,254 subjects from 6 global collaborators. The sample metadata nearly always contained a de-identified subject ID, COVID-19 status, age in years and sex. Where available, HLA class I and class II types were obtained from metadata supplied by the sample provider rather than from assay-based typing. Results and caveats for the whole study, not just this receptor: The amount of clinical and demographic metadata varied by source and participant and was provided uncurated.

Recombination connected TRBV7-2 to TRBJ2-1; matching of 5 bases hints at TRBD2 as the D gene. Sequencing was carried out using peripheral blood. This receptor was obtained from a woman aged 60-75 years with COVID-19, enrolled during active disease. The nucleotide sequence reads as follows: TGTGCCAGCAGCCCCCGTTTAGCCAGAGGGCTAGGCAATGAGCAGTTCTTC. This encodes CASSPRLARGLGNEQFF.